The 29 T cell receptor beta chains in this list originate from one sample, sequenced in a study of graft-versus-host responses after intestinal transplantation (dated by TCRdb to the early 2020s). Their specific antigens are unknown. The time point label, read with the paper, signifies: cells obtained before transplantation from donor or recipient. To prepare the library, the immunoSEQ multiplex PCR assay was applied. TCRdb carries this immuneACCESS record with in-frame sequences only. Its versions omit some clonotypes, under half of them owing to an unresolved V gene in the studies checked, with the rest unexplained. The sample includes 90,000 to 100,000 clones, with roughly 90% observed a single time. The biggest ten clones account for around 0.5% of the sample. The sequenced sample was unstimulated CD8+ T cells sorted from spleen or lymph node cells, obtained before intestinal transplant. The receptors here all came from a human donor who received an intestinal transplant.

The gene calls are TRBV5-1 and TRBJ2-1; D is possibly TRBD2 (6 bases). The germline V gene has CDR1 SGHRS and CDR2 YFSETQ. The CDR3 extends over 15 amino acids. Trimming left V 3 bases short and J 8 bases short, with 18 bases between. This CDR3 is CASSSPRTGVYEQFF. The DNA of the CDR3 is TGCGCCAGCAGCTCACCGAGGACGGGAGTGTATGAGCAGTTCTTC.

This rearrangement joins TRBV4-1 to TRBJ2-7, with TRBD1 matching 9 bases. The germline gives CDR1 MGHRA, CDR2 YSYEKL. There are 15 residues in the CDR3. V lost 3 bases to trimming and J lost 0 bases; unmatched junction nucleotides: 3. This CDR3 is CASSQGQGGSYEQYF. The CDR3 DNA follows: TGCGCCAGCAGCCAGGGACAGGGAGGCTCCTACGAGCAGTACTTC.

The chain uses TRBV30 and TRBJ2-7; D perhaps matches TRBD1 (6 bases). V was shortened by 3 bases and J by 3 bases, with 21 bases between the two germline ends. This CDR3 comprises 16 residues. The germline V gene has CDR1 GTSNPN and CDR2 SVGIG (reference sequence). The CDR3 DNA reads TGTGCCTGGAGGCGAATGATTGAGGACAGTTTCTACGAGCAGTACTTC. Translating it yields CAWRRMIEDSFYEQYF.

The chain employs TRBV30 and TRBJ2-7, with TRBD1 matching over 9 bases. The CDR3 has 13 residues. The ends lost 2 bases at V and 4 bases at J; junction bases unmatched: 3. Germline CDR1 reads GTSNPN; CDR2 reads SVGIG (reference sequence). CDR3: CAWSPGQGYEQYF. The CDR3 DNA follows: TGTGCCTGGAGTCCGGGACAGGGTTACGAGCAGTACTTC.

This chain's CDR3 is CASSVSGQPLSHTDTQYF. The DNA of the CDR3 is TGTGCCAGCAGCGTATCGGGACAACCCCTTTCCCACACAGATACGCAGTATTTT. The V call is TRBV7-9, the J call TRBJ2-3; possible D gene TRBD1, 6 bases. The CDR3 runs 18 residues. V was trimmed by 5 bases and J by 2 bases, leaving 23 bases between them. In germline, CDR1 is SEHNR, CDR2 FQNEAQ (reference sequence).

The chain combines TRBV4-1 with TRBJ2-5; 8 nucleotides line up with TRBD1. The CDR3 runs 16 residues. From germline, CDR1 is MGHRA and CDR2 YSYEKL. Trimming cost V 2 bases and J 1 base; bases outside gene matches: 6. CDR3 nucleotide sequence: TGCGCCAGCAGCCAAAGACAGGGGATCAGCCAAGAGACCCAGTACTTC. Translating it yields CASSQRQGISQETQYF.

This rearrangement joins TRBV27 to TRBJ2-2; 10 positions agree with TRBD1. CDR3 length: 17 amino acids. The trim removed 4 bases at V and 3 bases at J, leaving 8 bases unmatched. CDR1 MNHEY and CDR2 SMNVEV come from the germline V gene (reference sequence). The CDR3 nucleotides read TGTGCCAGCAGTTGGACCGGGACAGGGGACTACACCGGGGAGCTGTTTTTT. This sequence encodes CASSWTGTGDYTGELFF.

This sequence joins TRBV30 and TRBJ1-2; the D gene is possibly TRBD1 (6 bases). CDR3 length: 11 amino acids. Germline CDR1 GTSNPN, CDR2 SVGIG (reference sequence). V was shortened by 5 bases and J by 6 bases, with 10 bases between the two germline ends. The CDR3 DNA reads TGTGCCTGGGCTACAGGGAATGGCTACACCTTC. This encodes CAWATGNGYTF.

J is TRBJ2-7 and V is TRBV27; 8 nucleotides agree with TRBD1. CDR3 length: 16 residues. The V gene end was trimmed by 6 bases and the J gene end by 0 bases; junction bases not matched to a gene: 10. Looked up from germline, CDR1 is MNHEY and CDR2 is SMNVEV (reference sequence). The DNA for the CDR3 is TGTGCCAGCAGCCCAAACCCTACAGGGGGCTCCTACGAGCAGTACTTC. This sequence encodes CASSPNPTGGSYEQYF.

The rearrangement joins TRBV19 to TRBJ1-5; TRBD1 matches at 8 bases. The CDR3 is 13 amino acids. From germline, CDR1 is LNHDA and CDR2 SQIVND (reference sequence). J gave up 8 bases and V 4 bases, and 4 bases lay outside the gene matches. The CDR3 sequence is CASSNRGKEPQHF. The CDR3 bases are TGTGCCAGTAGTAACAGGGGGAAGGAGCCCCAGCATTTT.

The rearrangement uses TRBV14 and TRBJ2-7, with 7 nucleotides matching TRBD1. V was pared by 1 base and J by 3 bases, with 6 bases of the junction left unmatched. CDR1 SGHDN and CDR2 FVKESK come from the germline V gene. CDR3 length: 15 amino acids. Here the CDR3 DNA reads TGTGCCAGCAGCCAAGGGGACAGTCCCTTCTACGAGCAGTACTTC. Encoded protein: CASSQGDSPFYEQYF.

This clone was seen just once. The chain is built from TRBV27 and TRBJ2-7, with 11 nucleotides matching TRBD2. V lost 2 bases, J lost 3 bases, and 9 bases stayed unmatched. CDR1 MNHEY and CDR2 SMNVEV come from the germline V gene (reference sequence). This CDR3 region has 17 residues. Written as DNA, the CDR3 is TGTGCCAGCAGTTTAATTGGTACTAGCGGGAGTATCTACGAGCAGTACTTC. Its translation is CASSLIGTSGSIYEQYF.

This chain uses TRBV4-2 with TRBJ2-6, with 7 positions matching TRBD1. Germline V gene data show CDR1 as LGHNA and CDR2 as YNFKEQ. The CDR3 runs to 17 residues. Trimming at V came to 1 base and at J to 0 bases, leaving 3 bases not matched to a gene. Here the CDR3 DNA reads TGTGCCAGCAGCCAAGGCTACAGGGGCTCTGGGGCCAACGTCCTGACTTTC. Residues: CASSQGYRGSGANVLTF.

The sample holds one count of this clone. The sample contains more than one DNA sequence encoding this CDR3. The CDR3 protein is CASSLGGDQPQHF. Written as DNA, the CDR3 is TGTGCCAGCAGCTTAGGTGGAGATCAGCCCCAGCATTTT. The rearrangement links TRBV7-9 to TRBJ1-5; D unclear. The CDR3 totals 13 residues. Germline CDR1 SEHNR, CDR2 FQNEAQ (reference sequence). The V and J ends lost 1 base and 5 bases respectively, with 6 bases between them.

This clone was recorded only once. The chain has TRBV7-6 and TRBJ2-1; D perhaps matches TRBD1 (6 bases). The germline gives CDR1 SGHVS, CDR2 FNYEAQ. V was shortened by 5 bases and J by 7 bases, with 12 bases between the two germline ends. This CDR3 has 13 amino acids. CDR3: CASSVGTGNEQFF. For the CDR3, the DNA is TGTGCCAGCAGCGTAGGAACAGGGAATGAGCAGTTCTTC.

This chain links TRBV10-3 with TRBJ2-1; no firm D call. V was clipped by 6 bases and J by 4 bases, with 10 bases between them. Germline CDR1 reads ENHRY; CDR2 reads SYGVKD. The CDR3 sequence is 13 residues long. This chain's CDR3 is CAISLTEYNEQFF. The CDR3 coding sequence is TGTGCCATCAGCTTGACTGAATACAATGAGCAGTTCTTC.

This clone was recorded once. The V gene is TRBV6-1, the J gene TRBJ2-7; 9 nucleotides match TRBD1. This CDR3 is built from 13 residues. Unmatched junction bases numbered 3, after V lost 6 bases and J lost 3 bases. Germline V gives CDR1 MNHNS, CDR2 SASEGT. The CDR3 DNA reads TGTGCCAGCAGCTCGGGACAGGGCTACGAGCAGTACTTC. It is translated as CASSSGQGYEQYF.

This chain links TRBV2 with TRBJ2-7; 7 positions agree with TRBD1. The CDR3 spans 13 residues. V shed 8 bases and J 1 base; nucleotides not matched to a gene: 5. CDR1 is SNHLY and CDR2 is FYNNEI in the germline V gene. CDR3 nucleotides: TGTGCCAGCCGGGACAGAACTTCCTACGAGCAGTACTTC. Its translation: CASRDRTSYEQYF.

The chain links TRBV2 to TRBJ2-7; D ambiguous. There are 16 residues in the CDR3. Germline V CDR1 and CDR2: SNHLY, FYNNEI. V lost 1 base and J lost 1, with 14 bases in between. CDR3 DNA: TGTGCCAGCAGTGAAGTCCCCTTTTCCGGTTCCTACGAGCAGTACTTC. This codes for CASSEVPFSGSYEQYF.

The chain uses TRBV7-6 and TRBJ1-1; the D gene is possibly TRBD1 (6 bases). Germline V gene data show CDR1 as SGHVS and CDR2 as FNYEAQ. The CDR3 has 14 amino acids. Deletions cut 5 bases from V and 4 bases from J, with 14 bases between. The CDR3 DNA reads TGTGCCAGCAGCCCCGAGGGGGGGGCCACTGAAGCTTTCTTT. Translation: CASSPEGGATEAFF.

The rearrangement joins TRBV7-8 to TRBJ2-5; unclear D gene. Germline CDR1 is SGHVS and CDR2 is FQNEAQ. The CDR3 extends over 16 amino acids. V was trimmed by 1 base and J by 5 bases, leaving 17 bases between them. In DNA form, the CDR3 reads TGTGCCAGCAGCTTAGTCTCGGCAGGTGCATGGGAGACCCAGTACTTC. Protein sequence: CASSLVSAGAWETQYF.

The V gene is TRBV4-3, the J gene TRBJ2-1; D not certain. V lost 0 bases, J lost 0 bases, and 3 bases lay in between. This CDR3 is built from 14 residues. Germline V gene lookup returns CDR1 LGHNA and CDR2 YSLEER. CDR3 amino acids: CASSQDSSYNEQFF. CDR3 nucleotide sequence: TGCGCCAGCAGCCAAGACAGCTCCTACAATGAGCAGTTCTTC.

The chain recombines TRBV6-5 with TRBJ2-1; D unclear. Germline V gene lookup returns CDR1 MNHEY and CDR2 SVGAGI. The CDR3 covers 12 residues. V was cut by 0 bases and J by 6 bases, with 3 bases left in between. The CDR3 is CASSYSSNEQFF. CDR3 bases: TGTGCCAGCAGTTACTCGAGCAATGAGCAGTTCTTC.

This CDR3 reads CASSPSSGAGSADTQYF. CDR3 nucleotides: TGCGCCAGCAGCCCCTCTAGCGGGGCCGGGAGCGCAGATACGCAGTATTTT. The chain links TRBV4-1 to TRBJ2-3; 9 bases fit TRBD2. J gave up 4 bases and V 4 bases, and 12 bases lay outside the gene matches. Germline V CDR1 and CDR2: MGHRA, YSYEKL. This CDR3 is 17 amino acids long.

This chain connects TRBV19 to TRBJ1-2; the match to TRBD1 covers 7 bases. The CDR3 contains 15 residues. The V gene's germline CDR1 is LNHDA and CDR2 SQIVND (reference sequence). Unmatched junction bases numbered 13, after V lost 4 bases and J lost 8 bases. CDR3 region: CASSTWDRAGGGYTF. The CDR3 DNA reads as TGTGCCAGTAGTACCTGGGACCGAGCAGGGGGAGGCTACACCTTC.

This chain links TRBV15 with TRBJ1-4, with a tentative D call TRBD1 (6 bases). CDR3 length equals 15 residues. CDR1 is LNHNV and CDR2 is YYDKDF in the germline V gene (reference sequence). V was clipped by 3 bases and J by 0 bases, with 8 bases between them. The CDR3 DNA sequence: TGTGCCACCAGCAGTCGACAGGCAACTAATGAAAAACTGTTTTTT. Its translation: CATSSRQATNEKLFF.

CDR3 loop: CASSFSGLKETQYF. The DNA for the CDR3 is TGTGCCAGCAGCTTTTCAGGCCTGAAAGAGACCCAGTACTTC. This chain links TRBV5-6 with TRBJ2-5, with D unresolved. Trimming stripped 2 bases from V and 3 bases from J, with 11 bases between. From germline, CDR1 is SGHDT and CDR2 YYEEEE. CDR3 length: 14 residues.

The count of this clone is one. The V and J genes are TRBV2 and TRBJ2-7; D may be TRBD2 (6 bases). Per the germline V gene, CDR1 is SNHLY and CDR2 is FYNNEI. V was shortened by 6 bases and J by 2 bases, with 14 bases between the two germline ends. This CDR3 is built from 14 residues. The CDR3 DNA sequence: TGTGCCAGCAGCCCCCAAGGAGGGACCTACGAGCAGTACTTC. Translated, it gives CASSPQGGTYEQYF. Based on the CDR3 plus reference TRBV2 and TRBJ2-7, the full variable domain is EPEVTQTPSHQVTQMGQEVILRCVPISNHLYFYWYRQILGQKVEFLVSFYNNEISEKSEIFDDQFSVERPDGSNFTLKIRSTKLEDSAMYFCASSPQGGTYEQYFGPGTRLTVT.

V gene TRBV4-3 combines with J gene TRBJ2-7, with 9 bases fitting TRBD2. The junction had 3 bases not matched to a gene; V was cut back by 3 bases and J by 0 bases. Germline CDR1 LGHNA, CDR2 YSLEER. This CDR3 is 15 amino acids long. The CDR3 DNA is TGCGCCAGCAGCCACTATAGCGGGAGCTCCTACGAGCAGTACTTC. Translating it yields CASSHYSGSSYEQYF.